A single T cell receptor (beta chain) is shown here with its context. The entry originates in a study of blood T cells in healthy people across ages. Next came a second PCR, run for about 7 to 12 cycles, which used a sample-barcoded 5' primer along with a J-beta primer mix. TCRdb reanalysed the 5' RACE reads using MiXCR and keeps one entry per CDR3 protein. The table shows approximately 810,000 distinct CDR3 sequences, with 29% occurring only once. The CDR3 has 14 residues. CDR1 is DFQATT and CDR2 is SNEGSKA in the germline V gene (reference sequence). Trimming took off 5 bases at V and 1 base at J, with 14 bases between the two ends.

This clonotype originated in a woman aged 80 or over in good health. The chain couples TRBV20-1 to TRBJ1-2; possible D gene TRBD1, 6 bases. The sample was blood. The CDR3 sequence: CSAGPSRGNYGYTF. CDR3 DNA sequence: TGCAGTGCTGGCCCCAGCAGGGGTAACTATGGCTACACCTTC.